Detailed here is one TCR beta chain. The target antigen is unknown. Method: immunoSEQ multiplex PCR; TCRdb's copy keeps in-frame clones and lacks some. The sample has 60,000 to 95,000 clones; more than 90% are singletons. Trimming took 1 base from V and 5 from J; bases not matched to a gene: 8. Per the germline V gene, CDR1 is SNHLY and CDR2 is FYNNEI. The CDR3 has 16 amino acids. Blood sampling was done at baseline, cycle 4 day 1, and cycle 7 day 1. The sample originates from a study of OX40 agonist ivuxolimab in advanced cancers. Whole-study context: With a range of about 20 to 79, age averaged 60 years, and approximately 83% were male.

Broader study findings: At 0.1 to 3.0 mg/kg and by week 6, CD4+ and CD8+ T cells in the blood had expanded clonally. More expanded clones were found, on average, in CD8+ than in CD4+ T cells.

This chain joins TRBV2 and TRBJ2-5, with TRBD2 identical over 9 bases. The specimen comprised CD4+ or CD8+ T cells sorted from blood, sampled in a trial of the OX40 agonist ivuxolimab. The receptor was derived from an adult with an advanced solid tumor such as melanoma, head and neck, liver or kidney cancer. CDR3 sequence reads: CASSEGSAGGVETQYF. The CDR3 DNA reads TGTGCCAGCAGTGAAGGGTCGGCGGGAGGGGTGGAGACCCAGTACTTC.